Listed here are 5 T cell receptor beta chains from one sample, sequenced in a study of CD8+CD57+ T cells in acquired aplastic anemia. The TCR beta profiling, which covered VDJ combination and CDR3 sequence, was carried out using genomic DNA as the template. TCRdb fed the reads into MiXCR, producing one record per CDR3 protein. This sample yields 89,000 or so distinct CDR3 sequences, of which around 70% are seen a single time; more than 55% belongs to the top ten. In patients chosen for sequencing, flow cytometry had shown CD8+CD57+ cell expansion. Sequenced material: sorted CD4+, CD8+, or CD8+CD57+ T cells (not recorded which) from PBMCs. These TCRs come from a human donor with aplastic anemia.

This sequence joins TRBV5-4 and TRBJ2-3; perhaps TRBD2 as D (5 bases). Germline CDR1 is SGHNT and CDR2 is YYREEE (reference sequence). CDR3 size: 16 residues. Trimming removed 0 bases at V and 1 base at J, with 12 bases between. This CDR3 is CASSLGGGEGTDTQYF. The CDR3 coding sequence is TGTGCCAGCAGCTTGGGCGGAGGTGAGGGCACAGATACGCAGTATTTT.

The chain joins TRBV11-2 to TRBJ2-1; 7 nucleotides agree with TRBD2. Germline loops: CDR1 SGHAT, CDR2 FQNNGV. Trimming at V came to 5 bases and at J to 0 bases, leaving 7 bases not matched to a gene. The CDR3 runs 16 residues. CDR3 region: CASSTLAASSYNEQFF. As DNA, the CDR3 is TGTGCCAGCAGCACGCTAGCGGCAAGCTCCTACAATGAGCAGTTCTTC.

This sequence joins TRBV2 and TRBJ1-2, with D perhaps TRBD1 (6 bases). This CDR3 has 13 amino acids. V lost 3 bases, J lost 8 bases, and 13 bases lay in between. Germline V gene lookup returns CDR1 SNHLY and CDR2 FYNNEI. For the CDR3, the DNA is TGTGCCAGCAGTGATTTACAGGGTGGGGGCTACACCTTC. Translating it yields CASSDLQGGGYTF.

V and J are TRBV19 and TRBJ2-2, with TRBD2 as a possible D gene (6 bases). The CDR3 has 15 residues. The germline V and J ends were trimmed by 5 bases and 2 bases, with 12 bases remaining between them. Germline CDR1 and CDR2: LNHDA and SQIVND (reference sequence). CDR3 nucleotide sequence: TGTGCCAGTAGTGATGCGGGACTTAACACCGGGGAGCTGTTTTTT. Amino acids: CASSDAGLNTGELFF.

The V call is TRBV4-1, the J call TRBJ2-7; D gene unclear. Between the trimmed V and J ends, which lost 3 bases and 3 bases, there was a span of 6 bases. Germline V gives CDR1 MGHRA, CDR2 YSYEKL. The CDR3 runs 12 residues. CDR3 in amino acids: CASSHLNYEQYF. The CDR3 DNA sequence: TGCGCCAGCAGCCATCTCAACTACGAGCAGTACTTC.